This is a list of T cell receptor beta chains from one sample in a study of patients and donors after allogeneic stem cell transplantation. TCRdb re-derived calls from the RT-PCR reads in MiXCR, one entry per CDR3 protein. The profile shows about a million distinct CDR3 sequences, 18% of them singletons. Specimen: blood, either unsorted or a sorted T cell fraction (not recorded which). Receptors originate from a human donor who was either an allogeneic HSCT recipient or a stem cell or donor lymphocyte infusion donor (not recorded which). It is not recorded whose cells these are; they may come from a transplant donor. The conserved cysteine and the conserved F or W are not part of the CDR3 here.

v_gene: TRBV5-5
CDR3aa: ASSFGASTSNEQF

v_gene: TRBV12-3/TRBV12-4
CDR3aa: ASTSRFGDQY

v_gene: TRBV2
CDR3aa: ASRMAGSADTQY

v_gene: TRBV2
CDR3aa: ASSDEASNQPQH

v_gene: TRBV11-2
CDR3aa: ASSLGGIGSLAF

v_gene: TRBV6-5
CDR3aa: ASSLVLGQYEQY

v_gene: TRBV6-2/TRBV6-3
CDR3aa: ASFGTAGQPQH

v_gene: TRBV5-1
CDR3aa: ASSSELQVSEQY

v_gene: TRBV5-4
CDR3aa: ASSFVGGTPLLSNQPQH

v_gene: TRBV10-3
CDR3aa: AIRQGALRDTQY

v_gene: TRBV25-1
CDR3aa: ASSDTRTLSNEQF

v_gene: TRBV7-3
CDR3aa: ASSLNAAPGELF

v_gene: TRBV15
CDR3aa: ATSSHSYEQY

v_gene: TRBV20-1
CDR3aa: SARGEGLGYAEAF

v_gene: TRBV12-3/TRBV12-4
CDR3aa: ASTRVGGINTGELF

v_gene: TRBV2
CDR3aa: ASRAPRGYT

v_gene: TRBV10-3
CDR3aa: AIRRLGGTTDTQY

v_gene: TRBV29-1
CDR3aa: SVSNEQF

v_gene: TRBV11-1
CDR3aa: ASSRTSGDLYEQY

v_gene: TRBV5-6
CDR3aa: ASSIGSGRLYNEQF

v_gene: TRBV7-9
CDR3aa: ASSEYAWRVNTEAF

v_gene: TRBV9
CDR3aa: ASSPKTGGSGELF

v_gene: TRBV20-1
CDR3aa: SAPLGVNYGYT

v_gene: TRBV20-1
CDR3aa: SAEPGGVYEQY

v_gene: TRBV7-9
CDR3aa: ASSYGTRVKGEQF

v_gene: TRBV4-1
CDR3aa: ASSPGLAGLPSTDTQY